This section outlines one TCR beta chain sequence together with its context. J gave up 6 bases and V 3 bases, and 4 bases lay outside the gene matches. The CDR3 totals 14 residues. Looked up from germline, CDR1 is MNHEY and CDR2 is SMNVEV (reference sequence). With random hexamers, roughly 0.45 to 1 ug RNA was reverse transcribed. immunoSEQ multiplex PCR amplified TCR beta CDR3 across 54 Vbeta, 13 Jbeta. TCRdb used MiXCR to reprocess the immunoSEQ multiplex PCR reads, holding one entry per CDR3 protein. The repertoire holds approximately 74,000 distinct CDR3 sequences, with approximately 95% as singletons. These data belong to a study of CD8 T cells in Susac syndrome.

Sequencing used CD8+ T cells from PBMCs. The gene calls are TRBV27 and TRBJ2-1; 8 nucleotides align to TRBD2. The sequence came from a human donor with Susac syndrome. The CDR3 region is CASSFLTSGNEQFF. The CDR3 DNA reads as TGTGCCAGCAGTTTCCTCACTAGCGGCAATGAGCAGTTCTTC.